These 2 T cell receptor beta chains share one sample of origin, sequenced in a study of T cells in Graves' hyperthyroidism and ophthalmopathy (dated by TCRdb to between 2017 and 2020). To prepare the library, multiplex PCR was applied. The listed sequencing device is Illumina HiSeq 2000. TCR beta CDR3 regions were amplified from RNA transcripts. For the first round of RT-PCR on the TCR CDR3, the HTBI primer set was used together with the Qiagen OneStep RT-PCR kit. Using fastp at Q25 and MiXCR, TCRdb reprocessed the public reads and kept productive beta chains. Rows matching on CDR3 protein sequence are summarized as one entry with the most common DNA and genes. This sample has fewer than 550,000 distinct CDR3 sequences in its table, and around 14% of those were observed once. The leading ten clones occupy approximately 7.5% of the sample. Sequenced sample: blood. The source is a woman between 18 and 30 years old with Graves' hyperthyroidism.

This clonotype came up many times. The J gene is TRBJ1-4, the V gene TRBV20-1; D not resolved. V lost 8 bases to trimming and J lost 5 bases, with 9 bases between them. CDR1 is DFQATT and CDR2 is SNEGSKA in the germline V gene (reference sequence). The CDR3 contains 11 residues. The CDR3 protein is CSTWKNEKLFF. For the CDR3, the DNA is TGCAGTACTTGGAAGAATGAAAAACTGTTTTTT.

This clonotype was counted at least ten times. The CDR3 nucleotides are TGTGCCAGCAGCTTGCGGGGGTCTAGCGGGGCCCAAGAGACCCAGTACTTC. It yields the protein CASSLRGSSGAQETQYF. The chain has TRBV5-8 and TRBJ2-5, with 9 bases matching TRBD2. V was clipped by 1 base and J by 1 base; unmatched bases: 8. The CDR3 covers 17 residues. Germline CDR1 is SGHTS and CDR2 is YDEGEE.